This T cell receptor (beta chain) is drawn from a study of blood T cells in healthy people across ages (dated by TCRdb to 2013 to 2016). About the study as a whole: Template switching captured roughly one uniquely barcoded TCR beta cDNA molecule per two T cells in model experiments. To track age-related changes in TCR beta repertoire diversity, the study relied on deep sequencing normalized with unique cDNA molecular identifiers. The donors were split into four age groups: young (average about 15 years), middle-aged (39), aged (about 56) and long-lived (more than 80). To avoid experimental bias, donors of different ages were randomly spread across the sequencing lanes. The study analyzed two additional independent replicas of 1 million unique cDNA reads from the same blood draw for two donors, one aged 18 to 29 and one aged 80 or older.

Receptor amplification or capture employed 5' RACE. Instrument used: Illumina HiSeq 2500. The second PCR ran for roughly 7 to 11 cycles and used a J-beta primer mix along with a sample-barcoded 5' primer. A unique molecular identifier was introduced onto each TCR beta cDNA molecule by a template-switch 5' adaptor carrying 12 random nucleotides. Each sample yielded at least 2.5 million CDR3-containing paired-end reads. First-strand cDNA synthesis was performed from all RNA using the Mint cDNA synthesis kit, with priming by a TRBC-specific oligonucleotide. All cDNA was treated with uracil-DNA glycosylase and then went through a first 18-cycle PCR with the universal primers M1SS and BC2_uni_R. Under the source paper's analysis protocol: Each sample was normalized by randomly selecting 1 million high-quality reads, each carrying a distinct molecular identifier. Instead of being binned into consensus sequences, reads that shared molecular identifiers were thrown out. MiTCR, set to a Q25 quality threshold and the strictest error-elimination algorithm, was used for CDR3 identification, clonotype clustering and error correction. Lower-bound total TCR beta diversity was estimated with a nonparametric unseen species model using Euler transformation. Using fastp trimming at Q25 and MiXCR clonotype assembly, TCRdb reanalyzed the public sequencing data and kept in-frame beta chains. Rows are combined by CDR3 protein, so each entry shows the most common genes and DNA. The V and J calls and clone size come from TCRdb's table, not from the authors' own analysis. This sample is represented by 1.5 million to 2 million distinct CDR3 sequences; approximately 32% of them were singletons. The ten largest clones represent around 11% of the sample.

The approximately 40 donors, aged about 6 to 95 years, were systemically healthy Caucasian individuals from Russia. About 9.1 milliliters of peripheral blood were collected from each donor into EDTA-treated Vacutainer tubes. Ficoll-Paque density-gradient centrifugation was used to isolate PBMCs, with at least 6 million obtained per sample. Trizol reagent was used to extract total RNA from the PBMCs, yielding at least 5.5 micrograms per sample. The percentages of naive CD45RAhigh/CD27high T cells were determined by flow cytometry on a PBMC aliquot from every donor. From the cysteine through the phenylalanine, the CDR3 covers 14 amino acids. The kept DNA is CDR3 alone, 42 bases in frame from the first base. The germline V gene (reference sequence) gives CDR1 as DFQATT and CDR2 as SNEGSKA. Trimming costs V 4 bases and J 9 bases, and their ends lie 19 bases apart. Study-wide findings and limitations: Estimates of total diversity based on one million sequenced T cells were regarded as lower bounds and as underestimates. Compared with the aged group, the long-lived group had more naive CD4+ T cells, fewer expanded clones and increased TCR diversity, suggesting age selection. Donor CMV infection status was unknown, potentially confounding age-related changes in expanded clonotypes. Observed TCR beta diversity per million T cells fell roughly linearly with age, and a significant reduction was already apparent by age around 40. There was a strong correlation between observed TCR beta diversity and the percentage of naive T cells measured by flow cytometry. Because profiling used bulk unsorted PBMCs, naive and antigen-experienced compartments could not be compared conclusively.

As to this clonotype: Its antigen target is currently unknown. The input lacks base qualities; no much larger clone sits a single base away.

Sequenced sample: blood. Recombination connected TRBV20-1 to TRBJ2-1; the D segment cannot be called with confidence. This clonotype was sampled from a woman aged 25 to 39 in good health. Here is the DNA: TGCAGTGCTACGCTATGGCCTATAAATGGTGAGCAGTTCTTC. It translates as CSATLWPINGEQFF.